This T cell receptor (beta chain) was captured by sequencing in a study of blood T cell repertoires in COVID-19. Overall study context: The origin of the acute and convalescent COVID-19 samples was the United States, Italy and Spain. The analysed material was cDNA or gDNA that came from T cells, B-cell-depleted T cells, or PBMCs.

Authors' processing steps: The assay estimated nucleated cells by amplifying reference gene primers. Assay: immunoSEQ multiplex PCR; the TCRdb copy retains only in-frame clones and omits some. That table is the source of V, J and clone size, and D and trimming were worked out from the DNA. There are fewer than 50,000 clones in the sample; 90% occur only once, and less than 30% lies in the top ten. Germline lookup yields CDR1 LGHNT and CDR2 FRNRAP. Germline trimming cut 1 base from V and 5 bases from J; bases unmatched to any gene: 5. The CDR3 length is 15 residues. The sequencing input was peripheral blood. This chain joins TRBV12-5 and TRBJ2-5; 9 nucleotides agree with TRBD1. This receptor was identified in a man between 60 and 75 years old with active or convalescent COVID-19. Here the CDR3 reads CASGLGGDRVETQYF. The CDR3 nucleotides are TGTGCTAGTGGTTTGGGAGGGGACAGGGTGGAGACCCAGTACTTC.